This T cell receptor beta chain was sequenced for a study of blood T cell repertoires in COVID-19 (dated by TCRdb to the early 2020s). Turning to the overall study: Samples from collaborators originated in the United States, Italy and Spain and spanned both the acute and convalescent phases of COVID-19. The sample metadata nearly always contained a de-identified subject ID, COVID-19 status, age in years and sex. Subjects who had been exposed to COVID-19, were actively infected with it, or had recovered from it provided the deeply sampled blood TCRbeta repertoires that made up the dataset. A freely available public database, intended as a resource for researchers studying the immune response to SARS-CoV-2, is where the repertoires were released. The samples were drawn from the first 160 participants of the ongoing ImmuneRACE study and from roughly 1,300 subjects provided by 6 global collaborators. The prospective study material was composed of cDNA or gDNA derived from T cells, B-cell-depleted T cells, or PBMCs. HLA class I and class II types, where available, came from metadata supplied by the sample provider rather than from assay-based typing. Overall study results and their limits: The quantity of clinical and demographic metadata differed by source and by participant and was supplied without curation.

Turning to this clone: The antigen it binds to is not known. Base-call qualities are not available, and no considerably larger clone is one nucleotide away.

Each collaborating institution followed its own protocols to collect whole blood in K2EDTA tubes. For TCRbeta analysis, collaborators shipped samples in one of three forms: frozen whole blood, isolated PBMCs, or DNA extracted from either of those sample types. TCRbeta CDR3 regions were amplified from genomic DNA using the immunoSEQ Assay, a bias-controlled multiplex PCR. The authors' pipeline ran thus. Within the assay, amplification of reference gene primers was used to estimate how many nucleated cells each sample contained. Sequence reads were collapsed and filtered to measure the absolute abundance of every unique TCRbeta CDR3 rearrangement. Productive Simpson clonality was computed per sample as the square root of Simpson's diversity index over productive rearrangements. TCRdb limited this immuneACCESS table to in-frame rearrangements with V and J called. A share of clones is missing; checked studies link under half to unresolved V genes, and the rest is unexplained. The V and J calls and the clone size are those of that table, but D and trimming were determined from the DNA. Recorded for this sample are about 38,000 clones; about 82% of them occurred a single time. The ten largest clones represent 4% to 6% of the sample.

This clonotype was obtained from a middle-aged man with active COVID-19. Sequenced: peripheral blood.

Read as DNA, the sequence is TGCGCCAGCAGCCGACAGGATTCCATCTATGGCTACACCTTC. This codes for CASSRQDSIYGYTF. Rearrangement joined TRBV4-1 to TRBJ1-2; the D region possibly corresponds to TRBD1 (6 bases align). CDR1 is given as MGHRA and CDR2 as YSYEKL, both from the germline V gene. The V and J ends are trimmed by 4 bases and 4 bases, leaving 13 bases between them. The CDR3 runs 14 residues from the cysteine to the phenylalanine. Only the CDR3 DNA is retained, 42 bases long and in frame from the first base.